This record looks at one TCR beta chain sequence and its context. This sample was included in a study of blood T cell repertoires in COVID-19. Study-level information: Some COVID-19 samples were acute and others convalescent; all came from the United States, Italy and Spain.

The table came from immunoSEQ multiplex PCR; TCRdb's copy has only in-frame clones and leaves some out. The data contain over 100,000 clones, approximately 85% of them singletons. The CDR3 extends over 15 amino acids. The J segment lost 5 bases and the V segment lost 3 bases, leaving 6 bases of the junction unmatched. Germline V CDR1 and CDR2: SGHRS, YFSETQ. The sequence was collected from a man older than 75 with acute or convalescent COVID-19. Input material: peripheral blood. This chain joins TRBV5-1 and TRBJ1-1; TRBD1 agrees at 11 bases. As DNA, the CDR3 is TGCGCCAGCAGCTGGACAGGGGGCGGGAATACTGAAGCTTTCTTT. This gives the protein CASSWTGGGNTEAFF.